This T cell receptor (beta chain) is from a study of blood T cell repertoires in COVID-19. The repertoire was sequenced with immunoSEQ multiplex PCR; TCRdb's copy has only in-frame clones and lacks some. This sample has a few hundred thousand clones, with 75% to 90% found just once. The sample consisted of PBMCs or T cells enriched from blood (not recorded which). The clonotype comes from a woman in her 50s who had recovered from COVID-19.

CDR3 sequence (DNA): TGTGCCAGCAGCCAATCTCCCGGGGGACAGCGATCAAACACCATATATTTT. This codes for CASSQSPGGQRSNTIYF. The chain has TRBV4-2 and TRBJ1-3; 7 bases line up with TRBD1. Per germline, CDR1 LGHNA and CDR2 YNFKEQ. This CDR3 region has 17 residues. V gave up 2 bases and J gave up 6 bases; unmatched junction bases: 13.